These 5 T cell receptor beta chains originate from one sample sequenced in a study of cytomegalovirus exposure and HLA in healthy donors. With 60 Vbeta and 13 Jbeta primers, the PCR was carried out. Measured with immunoSEQ multiplex PCR; TCRdb has only the in-frame clones, and not every one. The sample lists approximately 140,000 clones; 60% to 80% were seen once. Sequencing was carried out using PBMCs. The receptors come from a woman aged 35 to 49 in good health and CMV-seropositive.

V gene TRBV5-3 combines with J gene TRBJ1-2; TRBD1 matches 10 bases. TRBV5-3 is placed among ORFs of uncertain function. V lost 5 bases and J lost 8; bases outside the gene matches: 9. The CDR3 runs 14 residues. CDR3 amino acids: CARRVGQGMSGYTF. DNA for the CDR3: TGTGCCAGAAGGGTGGGACAGGGGATGAGCGGCTACACCTTC.

Worth noting for this clone: Germline is not matched at one junction end, which may reflect a read error. V and J are TRBV18 and TRBJ2-5; 7 nucleotides agree with TRBD1. The CDR3 covers 14 residues. Germline V lookup: CDR1 KGHSH, CDR2 LQKENI. Written as DNA, the CDR3 is TGTGCCAGCTCCCCCGGGACAGAGAAAAGAGATCGGCACTTC. The encoded protein is CASSPGTEKRDRHF.

The chain carries TRBV2 and TRBJ1-4; 8 bases match TRBD1. J gave up 8 bases and V 11 bases, and 4 bases lay outside the gene matches. The germline gives CDR1 SNHLY, CDR2 FYNNEI. The CDR3 consists of 11 residues. As DNA, the CDR3 is TGTGCCTACAGGGGGGGGGAAAAACTGTTTTTT. Residues: CAYRGGEKLFF.

This clone has more than one count but fewer than ten. The chain combines TRBV28 with TRBJ1-1, with D possibly matching TRBD1 (6 bases). Germline CDR1 is MDHEN and CDR2 is SYDVKM. This CDR3 region has 13 residues. V lost 5 bases and J lost 5, with 12 bases in between. CDR3 amino acids: CASSLGGRTEAFF. CDR3 coding DNA: TGTGCCAGCAGTCTAGGGGGTAGGACTGAAGCTTTCTTT.

In its sample, this clone was seen a few times. The rearrangement joins TRBV9 to TRBJ1-2; D not certain. This CDR3 contains 13 residues. V was pared by 4 bases and J by 4 bases, with 11 bases between. Per germline, CDR1 SGDLS and CDR2 YYNGEE. This chain's CDR3 is CASSQTNIYGYTF. CDR3 DNA: TGTGCCAGCAGCCAAACAAATATCTATGGCTACACCTTC.